The 2 T cell receptor delta chains listed next were all sequenced from one sample in a study of intestinal T cells in coeliac disease. TCRdb reanalysed the multiplex PCR reads with CATT. The repertoire consists of around 290 delta-chain clones, with about 47% occurring once and the leading ten covering less than 60%. For each case, the template was genomic DNA from ten roughly 4.5-µm formalin-fixed paraffin-embedded scrolls. What was sequenced was a duodenal biopsy. Every receptor here comes from a human donor who served as a control with a normal duodenal biopsy, not a healthy volunteer.

Details on this clone: A far larger clone is off by one base, so a read error is likely. Other DNA sequences in the sample encode the same CDR3. This rearrangement joins TRDV1 to TRDJ1, with TRDD3 identical over 8 bases. Germline CDR1 TSWWSYY, CDR2 QGS. Trimming cost V 6 bases and J 1 base; bases outside gene matches: 22. CDR3 length: 20 residues. Here the CDR3 reads CALGERGYWGSVLGTDKLIF. The CDR3 bases are TGTGCTCTTGGAGAGCGCGGGTACTGGGGGTCCGTATTAGGCACCGATAAACTCATCTTT.

As regards this clone: This is likely an artifact of a read error, given a far larger clone one base away. Other DNA sequences in this sample translate to the same CDR3. This chain uses TRDV1 with TRDJ1; the match to TRDD3 covers 11 bases. Germline CDR1 reads TSWWSYY; CDR2 reads QGS. This CDR3 spans 18 amino acids. This CDR3 reads CALGELSWGWGIPDKLIF. The CDR3 DNA reads as TGTGCCCTTGGGGAACTTTCATGGGGCTGGGGGATACCCGATAAACTCATCTTT.